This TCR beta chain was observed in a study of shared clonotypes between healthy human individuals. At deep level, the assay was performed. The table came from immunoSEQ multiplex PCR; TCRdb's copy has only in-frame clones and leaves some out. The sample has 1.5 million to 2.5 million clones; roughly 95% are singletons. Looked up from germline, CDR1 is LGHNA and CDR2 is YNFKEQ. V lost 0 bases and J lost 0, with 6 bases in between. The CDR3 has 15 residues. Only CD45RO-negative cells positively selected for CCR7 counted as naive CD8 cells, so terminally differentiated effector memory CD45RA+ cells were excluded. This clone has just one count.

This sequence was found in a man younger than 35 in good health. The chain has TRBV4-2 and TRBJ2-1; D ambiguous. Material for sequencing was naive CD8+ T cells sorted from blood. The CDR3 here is CASSQDASSYNEQFF. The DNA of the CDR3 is TGTGCCAGCAGCCAAGATGCTAGCTCCTACAATGAGCAGTTCTTC.